A selection of T cell receptor beta chains follows, all from one sample in a study of TIL therapy for anti-PD-1-resistant metastatic lung cancer. Measured with immunoSEQ multiplex PCR; TCRdb has only the in-frame clones, and not every one. This table holds about 36,000 clones, more than 60% found once. The starting material was blood, obtained at baseline. These receptors were taken from a person aged 25-79 years with non-small cell lung cancer. Each CDR3 is given with its conserved first and last residue. Fields, in order: CDR3 DNA, CDR3 protein, V gene, clone size, J gene, D gene. The D gene is left open where the match is weak. Clone size appears in some rows only: once, few, many, or a class for an expanded clone.

cdr3_nt: TGTGCCAGCAGCCAAGGTGTCAAGGCAATATGGGGCACTGAAGCTTTCTTT
cdr3_aa: CASSQGVKAIWGTEAFF
v_call: TRBV14
clone_size: .
j_call: TRBJ1-1
d_call: .

cdr3_nt: TGTGCCAGCAGTGAAGGAACTAGCGGGGGGCAAGAGACCCAGTACTTC
cdr3_aa: CASSEGTSGGQETQYF
v_call: TRBV2
clone_size: .
j_call: TRBJ2-5
d_call: TRBD2

cdr3_nt: TGTGCCAGCAGTAACCGGGGGGTGGATACGCAGTATTTT
cdr3_aa: CASSNRGVDTQYF
v_call: TRBV6-6
clone_size: .
j_call: TRBJ2-3
d_call: TRBD2

cdr3_nt: TGCGCCAGCAGCTTTGGGTCGACTCGACGAGGAGAGCAGTACTTC
cdr3_aa: CASSFGSTRRGEQYF
v_call: TRBV5-1
clone_size: .
j_call: TRBJ2-7
d_call: .

cdr3_nt: TGTGCCAGCTCACCCTCGGAGGGGGCGAACACTGAAGCTTTCTTT
cdr3_aa: CASSPSEGANTEAFF
v_call: TRBV18
clone_size: .
j_call: TRBJ1-1
d_call: TRBD1

cdr3_nt: TGTGCCAGCAGCTTAGAACCAACCAACTATGGCTACACCTTC
cdr3_aa: CASSLEPTNYGYTF
v_call: TRBV11-1
clone_size: few
j_call: TRBJ1-2
d_call: .

cdr3_nt: TGTGCCAGCAGCCTCTTCGCAGGGCACACTGAAGCTTTCTTT
cdr3_aa: CASSLFAGHTEAFF
v_call: TRBV7-3
clone_size: .
j_call: TRBJ1-1
d_call: .

cdr3_nt: TGTGCCAGCAGCTTGGTGGGGGGACAGGTCCAAGGGCAGTACTTC
cdr3_aa: CASSLVGGQVQGQYF
v_call: TRBV5-6
clone_size: .
j_call: TRBJ2-7
d_call: TRBD1

cdr3_nt: TGTGCCAGCAGCTTAGCACAGTCCTACGAGCAGTACTTC
cdr3_aa: CASSLAQSYEQYF
v_call: TRBV7-2
clone_size: .
j_call: TRBJ2-7
d_call: .

cdr3_nt: TGTGCCAGCAGCGTATCGAGCGGCAATGAGCAGTTCTTC
cdr3_aa: CASSVSSGNEQFF
v_call: TRBV9
clone_size: .
j_call: TRBJ2-1
d_call: .

cdr3_nt: TGTGCCAGCAGCTTGGGGGGGGAGCTGGGCGGCTACACCTTC
cdr3_aa: CASSLGGELGGYTF
v_call: TRBV5-4
clone_size: .
j_call: TRBJ1-2
d_call: .

cdr3_nt: TGTGCCAGCAGTGTCCTAGACGGGATCGGGGAGACCCAGTACTTC
cdr3_aa: CASSVLDGIGETQYF
v_call: TRBV6-1
clone_size: .
j_call: TRBJ2-5
d_call: .

cdr3_nt: TGTGCCAGCAGCTTATTGGGCGGACAGAACACCGGGGAGCTGTTTTTT
cdr3_aa: CASSLLGGQNTGELFF
v_call: TRBV7-9
clone_size: .
j_call: TRBJ2-2
d_call: .

cdr3_nt: TGTGCCAGCAGCTTTGTGGGGGCTTACAATGAGCAGTTCTTC
cdr3_aa: CASSFVGAYNEQFF
v_call: TRBV5-4
clone_size: .
j_call: TRBJ2-1
d_call: .

cdr3_nt: TGTGCCAGCAGCTTAGGGGATCAGGGCTACGAGCAGTACTTC
cdr3_aa: CASSLGDQGYEQYF
v_call: TRBV7-2
clone_size: .
j_call: TRBJ2-7
d_call: .

cdr3_nt: TGTGCCAGCAGCTTCCGGGACCTATCATATGGCTACACCTTC
cdr3_aa: CASSFRDLSYGYTF
v_call: TRBV5-4
clone_size: .
j_call: TRBJ1-2
d_call: .

cdr3_nt: TGTGCCAGTAGCCTTCAGGGAGATAGCAATCAGCCCCAGCATTTT
cdr3_aa: CASSLQGDSNQPQHF
v_call: TRBV19
clone_size: medium-sized
j_call: TRBJ1-5
d_call: .

cdr3_nt: TGTGCCAGCGGAGGGGGTCCTAATGAAAAACTGTTTTTT
cdr3_aa: CASGGGPNEKLFF
v_call: TRBV7-2
clone_size: .
j_call: TRBJ1-4
d_call: .

cdr3_nt: TGTGCCAGCAGCCAAGAGGGGACCTCCATCTACGAGCAGTACTTC
cdr3_aa: CASSQEGTSIYEQYF
v_call: TRBV4-2
clone_size: once
j_call: TRBJ2-7
d_call: .

cdr3_nt: TGTGCCAGCAGTCGACTATCCAATGAGCAGTTCTTC
cdr3_aa: CASSRLSNEQFF
v_call: TRBV28
clone_size: few
j_call: TRBJ2-1
d_call: .

cdr3_nt: TGCAGCGTTGAAACGACAGGGATGACCTACGAGCAGTACTTC
cdr3_aa: CSVETTGMTYEQYF
v_call: TRBV29-1
clone_size: .
j_call: TRBJ2-7
d_call: TRBD1

cdr3_nt: TGTGCCAGCAGCCCTACGACCAGGGGGCGGGAGACCCAGTACTTC
cdr3_aa: CASSPTTRGRETQYF
v_call: TRBV4-2
clone_size: few
j_call: TRBJ2-5
d_call: TRBD1

cdr3_nt: TGCGCCAGCAGCCAAGTCAATCAGTACCAAGAGACCCAGTACTTC
cdr3_aa: CASSQVNQYQETQYF
v_call: TRBV4-1
clone_size: .
j_call: TRBJ2-5
d_call: .

cdr3_nt: TGTGCCAGCAGTGAGGGGACAGGGAAACGTGGCTACACCTTC
cdr3_aa: CASSEGTGKRGYTF
v_call: TRBV6-1
clone_size: .
j_call: TRBJ1-2
d_call: TRBD1

cdr3_nt: TGTGCCAGCAGCTTAGGGACTAGCCCCAATGAGCAGTTCTTC
cdr3_aa: CASSLGTSPNEQFF
v_call: TRBV7-3
clone_size: once
j_call: TRBJ2-1
d_call: TRBD2

cdr3_nt: TGCGCCAGCAGCTTTCTAGCGGGGGCCGCCTACAATGAGCAGTTCTTC
cdr3_aa: CASSFLAGAAYNEQFF
v_call: TRBV5-1
clone_size: .
j_call: TRBJ2-1
d_call: TRBD2

cdr3_nt: TGTGCCAGCAGCCCTAGCGGGACGGTCTTCTATGGCTACACCTTC
cdr3_aa: CASSPSGTVFYGYTF
v_call: TRBV5-5
clone_size: .
j_call: TRBJ1-2
d_call: .

cdr3_nt: TGTGCCAGCAGCCCCCGTCCGGGGGATGACACTGAAGCTTTCTTT
cdr3_aa: CASSPRPGDDTEAFF
v_call: TRBV5-4
clone_size: few
j_call: TRBJ1-1
d_call: .

cdr3_nt: TGTGCCAGCAGCACGGGACTAGCGGGAGTCTTTGACACGCAGTATTTT
cdr3_aa: CASSTGLAGVFDTQYF
v_call: TRBV7-6
clone_size: few
j_call: TRBJ2-3
d_call: TRBD2

cdr3_nt: TGTGCCAGCAGCTTAGGATCCCAGGGGACTAGTTCACCCCTCCACTTT
cdr3_aa: CASSLGSQGTSSPLHF
v_call: TRBV13
clone_size: .
j_call: TRBJ1-6
d_call: .

cdr3_nt: TGCAGCGTTGAGTGGGGGCTGAGCACAGATACGCAGTATTTT
cdr3_aa: CSVEWGLSTDTQYF
v_call: TRBV29-1
clone_size: .
j_call: TRBJ2-3
d_call: .

cdr3_nt: TGCGCCAGCAGCGTGGACGACACCGGGGAGCTGTTTTTT
cdr3_aa: CASSVDDTGELFF
v_call: TRBV5-1
clone_size: .
j_call: TRBJ2-2
d_call: .

cdr3_nt: TGTGCCAGCAGCTATACAGGGGTCGACACTGAAGCTTTCTTT
cdr3_aa: CASSYTGVDTEAFF
v_call: TRBV5-4
clone_size: few
j_call: TRBJ1-1
d_call: TRBD1

cdr3_nt: TGTGCCACCAGCAGCGACGGGAACACTGAAGCTTTCTTT
cdr3_aa: CATSSDGNTEAFF
v_call: TRBV15
clone_size: .
j_call: TRBJ1-1
d_call: .

cdr3_nt: TGCGCCAGCAGCCTGACGGGGCCCACGTTCGGTCTGTTCTTC
cdr3_aa: CASSLTGPTFGLFF
v_call: TRBV5-1
clone_size: .
j_call: TRBJ2-1
d_call: .

cdr3_nt: TGTGCCAGCAGTTTATTACACTTAGCCTACGAGCAGTACTTC
cdr3_aa: CASSLLHLAYEQYF
v_call: TRBV28
clone_size: .
j_call: TRBJ2-7
d_call: .

cdr3_nt: TGTGCCTGGAGTCCCGACAGGGGGGACTACGAGCAGTACTTC
cdr3_aa: CAWSPDRGDYEQYF
v_call: TRBV30
clone_size: medium-sized
j_call: TRBJ2-7
d_call: TRBD1

cdr3_nt: TGTGCCAGCAGCTTACTGGGACAGTTGAACTATGGCTACACCTTC
cdr3_aa: CASSLLGQLNYGYTF
v_call: TRBV7-3
clone_size: .
j_call: TRBJ1-2
d_call: TRBD1

cdr3_nt: TGTGCCTGGAGTGTAGACACGGGAATGGAGCAGTTCTTC
cdr3_aa: CAWSVDTGMEQFF
v_call: TRBV30
clone_size: .
j_call: TRBJ2-1
d_call: .

cdr3_nt: TGTGCTAGTGGTTTGGGACTACCAACAACCGGGGAGCTGTTTTTT
cdr3_aa: CASGLGLPTTGELFF
v_call: TRBV12-5
clone_size: .
j_call: TRBJ2-2
d_call: .

cdr3_nt: TGTGCCAGCAGCCTAAACGGCGGGGGGGCCGTGGCAGATACGCAGTATTTT
cdr3_aa: CASSLNGGGAVADTQYF
v_call: TRBV5-4
clone_size: .
j_call: TRBJ2-3
d_call: TRBD2

cdr3_nt: TGTGCCAGCAGCTTAGTCCCCCGACTAGCGGGAGGATACAATGAGCAGTTCTTC
cdr3_aa: CASSLVPRLAGGYNEQFF
v_call: TRBV7-2
clone_size: .
j_call: TRBJ2-1
d_call: TRBD2

cdr3_nt: TGTGCCAGCAGCTTTTCACCGGGACAGGGTAGTCAGCCCCAGCATTTT
cdr3_aa: CASSFSPGQGSQPQHF
v_call: TRBV5-4
clone_size: few
j_call: TRBJ1-5
d_call: TRBD1

cdr3_nt: TGTGCCAGCAGCCCGACTAGCAGTAGACTTGAGCAGTTCTTC
cdr3_aa: CASSPTSSRLEQFF
v_call: TRBV7-8
clone_size: .
j_call: TRBJ2-1
d_call: TRBD2

cdr3_nt: TGCGCCAGCAGAACCGGGACTACTAGCTCCTACGAGCAGTACTTC
cdr3_aa: CASRTGTTSSYEQYF
v_call: TRBV5-1
clone_size: .
j_call: TRBJ2-7
d_call: TRBD2

cdr3_nt: TGCGCCAGCCGAGGGACTAGCGGGGGGCCCTTAAATGCGGATACGCAGTATTTT
cdr3_aa: CASRGTSGGPLNADTQYF
v_call: TRBV4-3
clone_size: .
j_call: TRBJ2-3
d_call: TRBD2

cdr3_nt: TGTGCCAGCAGTTACTCCAGTACGCAGTATTTT
cdr3_aa: CASSYSSTQYF
v_call: TRBV6-5
clone_size: .
j_call: TRBJ2-3
d_call: .

cdr3_nt: TGTGCCAGCAAGCGGGGGGAGACCCAGTACTTC
cdr3_aa: CASKRGETQYF
v_call: TRBV6-5
clone_size: .
j_call: TRBJ2-5
d_call: TRBD2

cdr3_nt: TGTGCCAGCAGCGTAGAATCCAACTATGGCTACACCTTC
cdr3_aa: CASSVESNYGYTF
v_call: TRBV9
clone_size: .
j_call: TRBJ1-2
d_call: .

cdr3_nt: TGTGCCAGCAGTACCGGGGGCTATGGCTACACCTTC
cdr3_aa: CASSTGGYGYTF
v_call: TRBV27
clone_size: .
j_call: TRBJ1-2
d_call: .

cdr3_nt: TGCGCCAGCAGCCAAGGAAGACAACGGGATGGAAACACCATATATTTT
cdr3_aa: CASSQGRQRDGNTIYF
v_call: TRBV4-1
clone_size: .
j_call: TRBJ1-3
d_call: .

cdr3_nt: TGTGCCAGCAGCTTGTCCGGTCAGATGACCTATGGCTACACCTTC
cdr3_aa: CASSLSGQMTYGYTF
v_call: TRBV5-6
clone_size: few
j_call: TRBJ1-2
d_call: .